The 20 T cell receptor beta chains below all came from one sample that was sequenced in a study of T cells in Graves' hyperthyroidism and ophthalmopathy. The TCR beta CDR3 regions underwent amplification using RNA transcripts as the source. HTBI primers were employed in a first-round RT-PCR of the TCR CDR3. A single record per CDR3 protein comes from TCRdb applying MiXCR to the multiplex PCR reads. This sample has about 420,000 distinct CDR3 sequences; approximately 15% occur once, and the top ten carry 13% to 15%. Sequencing was carried out using blood. All receptors come from a woman under 30 with Graves' hyperthyroidism.

This clonotype was found a few times. The V gene is TRBV10-3, the J gene TRBJ1-3, with TRBD1 identical over 8 bases. The CDR3 is made up of 15 amino acids. The ends lost 11 bases at V and 0 bases at J; junction bases unmatched: 9. From germline, CDR1 is ENHRY and CDR2 SYGVKD. In nucleotides, the CDR3 is TGTGCCTTGGGGGGACAGGAACACTCTGGAAACACCATATATTTT. Protein: CALGGQEHSGNTIYF.

At least ten counts were recorded for this clonotype. The J gene is TRBJ2-3, the V gene TRBV3-1; 9 bases are a match to TRBD2. The V segment lost 5 bases and the J segment 2 bases; nucleotides outside the gene matches: 5. Looked up from germline, CDR1 is LGHDT and CDR2 is YNNKEL (reference sequence). The CDR3 spans 15 residues. In DNA, the CDR3 is TGTGCCAGCAGCACCCTAGCGGGATACACAGATACGCAGTATTTT. Translating it yields CASSTLAGYTDTQYF.

This clonotype was seen a few times. The gene calls are TRBV3-1 and TRBJ1-1, with 7 bases that match TRBD1. Trimming took 1 base from V and 4 from J; bases not matched to a gene: 3. The length of the CDR3 is 14 residues. Germline lookup yields CDR1 LGHDT and CDR2 YNNKEL (reference sequence). For the CDR3, the DNA is TGTGCCAGCAGCCAAGCTGGACAGGTCACTGAAGCTTTCTTT. Translating it yields CASSQAGQVTEAFF.

This clonotype was seen at least ten times. The chain recombines TRBV5-8 with TRBJ2-3; 10 nucleotides match TRBD1. The CDR3 is made up of 17 amino acids. CDR1 SGHTS and CDR2 YDEGEE come from the germline V gene. The J segment lost 2 bases and the V segment lost 0 bases, leaving 6 bases of the junction unmatched. CDR3 region: CASSLVGTGDSTDTQYF. As DNA, the CDR3 is TGTGCCAGCAGCTTGGTCGGGACAGGGGACTCCACAGATACGCAGTATTTT.

The chain couples TRBV7-9 to TRBJ1-1, with 8 bases lining up with TRBD1. Per the germline V gene, CDR1 is SEHNR and CDR2 is FQNEAQ (reference sequence). CDR3 size: 15 residues. V lost 5 bases, J lost 4 bases, and 9 bases stayed unmatched. CDR3 bases: TGTGCCAGCAGCCCGCCCGACAGGGGAGCCACTGAAGCTTTCTTT. It specifies CASSPPDRGATEAFF.

This clonotype has ten or more counts. The chain employs TRBV24-1 and TRBJ2-3; unclear D gene. Germline CDR1 KGHDR, CDR2 SFDVKD. The CDR3 has 15 amino acids. The germline V and J ends were trimmed by 4 bases and 2 bases, with 12 bases remaining between them. The CDR3: CATSDAGQPTDTQYF. DNA of the CDR3: TGTGCCACCAGTGACGCCGGGCAACCCACAGATACGCAGTATTTT.

The table lists this clonotype with many counts. The V gene is TRBV3-1, the J gene TRBJ1-1; no clear D. The CDR3 runs to 14 residues. Trimming stripped 4 bases from V and 1 base from J, with 10 bases between. Germline values: CDR1 LGHDT, CDR2 YNNKEL (reference sequence). The CDR3 loop reads CASSLRGANTEAFF. The CDR3 DNA reads as TGTGCCAGCAGCCTGCGGGGTGCGAACACTGAAGCTTTCTTT.

The chain links TRBV4-2 to TRBJ2-1; D call uncertain. Trimming removed 1 base at V and 4 bases at J, with 11 bases between. Germline V gene data show CDR1 as LGHNA and CDR2 as YNFKEQ. This CDR3 is 15 amino acids long. CDR3 in DNA: TGTGCCAGCAGCCAAGGGGTCTCGGATTACAATGAGCAGTTCTTC. Translated, it gives CASSQGVSDYNEQFF.

The chain combines TRBV7-9 with TRBJ2-7; 10 bases match TRBD1. The CDR3 sequence is 14 residues long. Germline assignment: CDR1 SEHNR and CDR2 FQNEAQ (reference sequence). Trimming cost V 5 bases and J 6 bases; bases outside gene matches: 7. CDR3 sequence: CASSGTGTGAEQYF. The CDR3, as DNA: TGTGCCAGCAGCGGAACCGGGACAGGGGCCGAGCAGTACTTC.

This chain connects TRBV5-1 to TRBJ2-7; 7 bases match TRBD1. The V segment lost 7 bases and the J segment 1 base; nucleotides outside the gene matches: 8. CDR1 SGHRS and CDR2 YFSETQ come from the germline V gene. The CDR3 covers 14 residues. The CDR3 nucleotides read TGCGCCAGCGGACGGGACAGACAATCCTACGAGCAGTACTTC. It codes for CASGRDRQSYEQYF.

This clonotype was seen ten or more times. The V gene is TRBV11-2, the J gene TRBJ1-4, with 7 bases identical to TRBD1. The CDR3 has 14 amino acids. Trimming cost V 5 bases and J 8 bases; bases outside gene matches: 8. Germline V lookup: CDR1 SGHAT, CDR2 FQNNGV. The CDR3, as DNA: TGTGCCAGCAGCCCCGACAGGGTGCGCGAAAAACTGTTTTTT. Its protein is CASSPDRVREKLFF.

This clonotype has at least ten counts. V and J are TRBV5-1 and TRBJ2-3; TRBD1 is a possible D gene (6 bases). The CDR3 sequence is 14 residues long. The V and J ends lost 4 bases and 0 bases respectively, with 9 bases between them. CDR1 and CDR2 from the germline V gene are SGHRS and YFSETQ. This CDR3 is CASSGGRSTDTQYF. The CDR3 coding sequence is TGCGCCAGCAGCGGGGGCCGAAGCACAGATACGCAGTATTTT.

The V and J genes are TRBV7-2 and TRBJ1-2; 9 bases fit TRBD1. Germline CDR1 is SGHTA and CDR2 is FQGNSA. The CDR3 sequence is 18 residues long. Trimming at V came to 2 bases and at J to 4 bases, leaving 14 bases not matched to a gene. CDR3 in DNA: TGTGCCAGCAGCTTAACGCGCGGGACAGGGTTTTTGTCCTATGGCTACACCTTC. Protein: CASSLTRGTGFLSYGYTF.

This clonotype was counted between two and nine times. A clone one base away is much larger, so this may be a read error. The chain couples TRBV2 to TRBJ2-3; tentative D call: TRBD2 (5 bases). The CDR3 has 15 residues. V was trimmed by 6 bases and J by 4 bases, leaving 17 bases between them. CDR1 is SNHLY, CDR2 FYNNEI, per germline. For the CDR3, the DNA is TGTGCCAGCAGGATTGAGGGAGCTGGCGCAGATACGCAGTATTTT. Protein product: CASRIEGAGADTQYF.

This clonotype was recorded at least ten times. The rearrangement joins TRBV4-1 to TRBJ1-1; no definite D call. CDR3 length: 15 amino acids. V shed 1 base and J shed 3 bases, with 12 bases lying between them. Germline values: CDR1 MGHRA, CDR2 YSYEKL. The CDR3 loop reads CASSQGPGLDTEAFF. The DNA for the CDR3 is TGCGCCAGCAGCCAAGGCCCGGGATTAGACACTGAAGCTTTCTTT.

The sample holds many counts of this clonotype. V is TRBV7-9 and J is TRBJ2-5; 7 nucleotides match TRBD1. V lost 2 bases, J lost 4 bases, and 1 base stayed unmatched. Germline assignment: CDR1 SEHNR and CDR2 FQNEAQ (reference sequence). The CDR3 is 13 amino acids. The CDR3 spells CASSLTGVETQYF. CDR3 sequence (DNA): TGTGCCAGCAGCTTAACAGGGGTAGAGACCCAGTACTTC.

This clonotype was recorded many times. The rearrangement joins TRBV11-2 to TRBJ2-7, with a tentative D call TRBD1 (6 bases). Between the trimmed V and J ends, which lost 4 bases and 1 base, there was a span of 11 bases. Germline lookup yields CDR1 SGHAT and CDR2 FQNNGV. The CDR3 consists of 14 residues. Written as DNA, the CDR3 is TGTGCCAGCAGCTCGATAGGACAGTCCTACGAGCAGTACTTC. It encodes CASSSIGQSYEQYF.

This clonotype was picked up a small number of times. The chain joins TRBV6-1 to TRBJ1-4, with D uncertain. The V end was cut by 5 bases, the J end by 7 bases, with 11 bases between. There are 13 residues in the CDR3. Germline CDR1 is MNHNS and CDR2 is SASEGT. This CDR3 reads CASSLLGGEKLFF. The CDR3 coding sequence is TGTGCCAGCAGTTTACTGGGCGGTGAAAAACTGTTTTTT.

Ten or more counts support this clonotype. This sequence joins TRBV6-5 and TRBJ1-1, with 7 bases that match TRBD1. CDR3 size: 15 residues. The J segment lost 2 bases and the V segment lost 2 bases, leaving 5 bases of the junction unmatched. The V gene's germline CDR1 is MNHEY and CDR2 SVGAGI. The CDR3 protein is CASSYEGALNTEAFF. The CDR3 DNA reads TGTGCCAGCAGTTACGAGGGGGCTCTTAACACTGAAGCTTTCTTT.

Many counts were recorded for this clonotype. V is TRBV7-9 and J is TRBJ2-1, with no clear D. Trimming shortened V by 1 base and J by 7 bases, and 8 bases separated the two germline ends. The CDR3 runs to 13 residues. Germline V gene lookup returns CDR1 SEHNR and CDR2 FQNEAQ (reference sequence). CDR3 residues: CASSLEGSNEQFF. CDR3 sequence (DNA): TGTGCCAGCAGCTTAGAAGGGTCAAATGAGCAGTTCTTC.